This T cell receptor beta chain was recorded in a study of cytomegalovirus exposure and HLA in healthy donors. Study information: In a previous analysis, 120 million or so unique TCR beta sequences were found from about 179 million T cells. Findings of the study overall: What a later analysis reportedly showed was that an Asian-associated ancestry cluster had fewer N-insertions than the approximately 700-donor mean. Among TCR beta chains of equal frequency, HLA-associated ones were more clonally expanded in a later analysis.

Points on this clone: Its antigen is unidentified.

V lost 7 bases, J lost 0 bases, and 7 bases lay in between. Germline V CDR1 and CDR2: LNHDA, SQIVND (reference sequence). The CDR3 has 13 residues. This PCR relied on a set of 60 Vbeta primers and 13 Jbeta primers. TCRdb's table, derived via immunoSEQ multiplex PCR, lists solely in-frame clones and lacks some. The table includes around 150,000 clones, 81% detected once. This receptor was identified in a woman aged 18-35 years in good health and CMV-seronegative. The chain couples TRBV19 to TRBJ1-5; possible D gene TRBD1, 5 bases. The sample comprised PBMCs. Here the CDR3 reads CASTGLSNQPQHF. The CDR3 DNA is TGTGCCAGTACAGGGCTTAGCAATCAGCCCCAGCATTTT. Using reference TRBV19 and TRBJ1-5 for the parts outside the CDR3, the full variable domain is DGGITQSPKYLFRKEGQNVTLSCEQNLNHDAMYWYRQDPGQGLRLIYYSQIVNDFQKGDIAEGYSVSREKKESFPLTVTSAQKNPTAFYLCASTGLSNQPQHFGDGTRLSIL.